This T cell receptor (beta chain) was profiled in a study of T cells in Graves' hyperthyroidism and ophthalmopathy. There were TCR beta CDR3 regions amplified from RNA transcripts. First-round RT-PCR targeting the TCR CDR3 was performed with the HTBI primer set. TCRdb analysed the multiplex PCR reads with MiXCR anew, one entry per CDR3 protein. This table holds 400,000 to 600,000 distinct CDR3 sequences, 20% found once. The CDR3 extends over 14 amino acids. Losses at the gene ends were 6 bases for V and 0 bases for J; bases not matched to a gene: 2. This clonotype was seen many times. PBMCs stemmed from approximately 10 ml fresh peripheral blood.

The clonotype comes from a man aged 18-30 years with Graves' hyperthyroidism. The chain uses TRBV12-3 or TRBV12-4 and TRBJ2-4; 7 nucleotides line up with TRBD1. Sequencing was performed on blood. CDR3: CASRTGLAKNIQYF. The CDR3 DNA sequence: TGTGCCAGCAGGACAGGGCTAGCCAAAAACATTCAGTACTTC.